This T cell receptor beta chain was identified in a study of T cells in Graves' hyperthyroidism and ophthalmopathy. Study overall: Peripheral blood was taken when the disease was first diagnosed, before any treatment began.

The CDR3 totals 14 residues. CDR1 is SGHAT and CDR2 is FQDESV in the germline V gene (reference sequence). After removal of 4 bases from V and 1 base from J, the junction contained 2 bases not matched to a gene. The source material, RNA transcripts, was used to amplify TCR beta CDR3 regions. Researchers ran a first-round RT-PCR on the TCR CDR3 using the HTBI primer set. TCRdb independently ran MiXCR on the multiplex PCR reads; one entry per CDR3 protein. The table lists about 710,000 distinct CDR3 sequences, about a sixth of them singletons. With a duration under 2 months, the hyperthyroidism was newly diagnosed in patients aged 18 to 65. Pregnant or lactating patients were excluded, as were those with uncontrolled infection or other autoimmune disease.

The TCR was taken from a man aged 18 to 30 with Graves' hyperthyroidism. V is TRBV11-1 and J is TRBJ2-5; 8 bases are shared with TRBD1. The sequenced material came from blood. CDR3 in amino acids: CASSWDRFQETQYF. The CDR3 DNA is TGTGCCAGCAGCTGGGACAGGTTCCAAGAGACCCAGTACTTC.